Presented here are 8 T cell receptor beta chains from one specimen sequenced in a study of cytotoxic CD8 clonotypes in ibrutinib-treated CLL. TCRdb's copy holds only in-frame clones and misses some; the assay was immunoSEQ multiplex PCR. The sample gives approximately 190,000 clones, 70% of which show up once; about 6% is in the top ten. Material: PBMCs, obtained after 12 months of ibrutinib treatment. The receptors stem from a human donor with chronic lymphocytic leukemia.

The chain carries TRBV28 and TRBJ1-1; unclear D gene. The CDR3 is made up of 13 amino acids. V was pared by 2 bases and J by 8 bases, with 12 bases between. Germline V gene sequence: CDR1 MDHEN, CDR2 SYDVKM. The CDR3 is CASSLPPGVEAFF. DNA of the CDR3: TGTGCCAGCAGTTTACCTCCGGGAGTCGAAGCTTTCTTT.

The rearrangement uses TRBV6-5 and TRBJ1-5; tentative D call: TRBD1 (5 bases). Per germline, CDR1 MNHEY and CDR2 SVGAGI. The CDR3 has 13 residues. Trimming shortened V by 10 bases and J by 6 bases, and 16 bases separated the two germline ends. In DNA form, the CDR3 reads TGTGCCAACTCAGGGACGGGGCGTCAGCCCCAGCATTTT. This encodes CANSGTGRQPQHF.

The rearrangement joins TRBV19 to TRBJ1-5, with a possible D match to TRBD1 (5 bases). Germline CDR1 reads LNHDA; CDR2 reads SQIVND (reference sequence). The V and J ends lost 10 bases and 6 bases respectively, with 19 bases between them. The CDR3 contains 14 residues. This chain's CDR3 is CATTDSVWGQPQHF. The CDR3 DNA is TGTGCCACTACTGACAGCGTGTGGGGTCAGCCCCAGCATTTT.

The rearrangement joins TRBV2 to TRBJ2-7, with 9 bases that match TRBD2. The V and J ends lost 4 bases and 3 bases, in that order; junction bases with no gene match: 10. CDR3 length equals 16 residues. Germline-derived CDR1 and CDR2 are SNHLY and FYNNEI. The DNA for the CDR3 is TGTGCCAGCAGTGGGGCTAGCGGGGCGACCTTCTACGAGCAGTACTTC. Translated: CASSGASGATFYEQYF. Full variable domain (remainder filled in from reference TRBV2 and TRBJ2-7): EPEVTQTPSHQVTQMGQEVILRCVPISNHLYFYWYRQILGQKVEFLVSFYNNEISEKSEIFDDQFSVERPDGSNFTLKIRSTKLEDSAMYFCASSGASGATFYEQYFGPGTRLTVT.

The rearrangement joins TRBV10-3 to TRBJ1-1; the D gene is possibly TRBD1 (5 bases). V was clipped by 4 bases and J by 7 bases, with 16 bases between them. This CDR3 region has 14 residues. The germline gives CDR1 ENHRY, CDR2 SYGVKD. The CDR3 region has the DNA TGTGCCATCAGTGTTATTGGGGGAGTGGATGAAGCTTTCTTT. Its translation is CAISVIGGVDEAFF.

The CDR3 spells CASSLGRGYEQFF. In DNA, the CDR3 is TGTGCCAGCAGCTTAGGCAGGGGCTATGAGCAGTTCTTC. The V and J genes are TRBV7-9 and TRBJ2-1; TRBD1 is a possible D gene (6 bases). This CDR3 contains 13 residues. Trimming removed 1 base at V and 8 bases at J, with 9 bases between. Per germline, CDR1 SEHNR and CDR2 FQNEAQ (reference sequence).

The V gene is TRBV2, the J gene TRBJ2-2; 7 bases agree with TRBD2. This CDR3 contains 15 residues. Germline V CDR1 and CDR2: SNHLY, FYNNEI. The V gene end was trimmed by 6 bases and the J gene end by 0 bases; junction bases not matched to a gene: 4. The CDR3 reads CASRTSSANTGELFF. The CDR3 bases are TGTGCCAGCAGGACTAGCAGCGCGAACACCGGGGAGCTGTTTTTT.

The chain couples TRBV7-8 to TRBJ2-7, with 7 bases fitting TRBD1. This CDR3 spans 14 amino acids. The germline CDR1 and CDR2 sequences are SGHVS and FQNEAQ. V lost 7 bases and J lost 2; bases outside the gene matches: 8. The CDR3: CASTMGQGAYEQYF. CDR3 bases: TGTGCCAGCACGATGGGCCAGGGGGCCTACGAGCAGTACTTC.